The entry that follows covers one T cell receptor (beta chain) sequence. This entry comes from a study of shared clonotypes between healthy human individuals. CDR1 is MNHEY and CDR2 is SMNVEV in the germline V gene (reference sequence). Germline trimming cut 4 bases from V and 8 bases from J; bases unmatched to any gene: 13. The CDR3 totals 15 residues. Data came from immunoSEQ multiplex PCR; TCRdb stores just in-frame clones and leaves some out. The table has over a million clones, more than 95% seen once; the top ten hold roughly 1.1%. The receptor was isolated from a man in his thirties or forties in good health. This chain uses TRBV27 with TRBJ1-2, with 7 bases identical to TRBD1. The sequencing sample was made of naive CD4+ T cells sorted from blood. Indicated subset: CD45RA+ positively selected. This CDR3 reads CASSSAGQRTRGYTF. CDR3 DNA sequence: TGTGCCAGCAGTTCCGCGGGACAGAGGACGCGGGGCTACACCTTC.